Each of the 25 T cell receptor beta chains below was sequenced from the same sample in a study of cytomegalovirus exposure and HLA in healthy donors. The PCR used 60 Vbeta and 13 Jbeta primers. Clones were sequenced by immunoSEQ multiplex PCR, and TCRdb holds only the in-frame ones, with some missing. The data contain about 200,000 clones, approximately 80% of them singletons. Input material: PBMCs. The receptors originated from a man between 45 and 60 years old in good health and CMV-seronegative.

The V and J genes are TRBV5-8 and TRBJ1-5; 9 positions agree with TRBD1. V shed 5 bases and J 3 bases; nucleotides not matched to a gene: 15. CDR3 length: 18 residues. Germline values: CDR1 SGHTS, CDR2 YDEGEE. In DNA, the CDR3 is TGTGCCAGCAGAGCGGGCCGGGACAGGGCAGGTTACAATCAGCCCCAGCATTTT. Translation: CASRAGRDRAGYNQPQHF.

The CDR3 is CASREGLAGVLDTQYF. The DNA for the CDR3 is TGTGCCAGCAGGGAGGGACTAGCGGGAGTGTTGGATACGCAGTATTTT. The chain links TRBV6-6 to TRBJ2-3, with TRBD2 matching 14 bases. V trimming: 6 bases; J trimming: 6 bases; junction bases outside the gene matches: 8. Germline V gene sequence: CDR1 MNHNY, CDR2 SVGAGI (reference sequence). CDR3 length equals 16 residues.

The chain uses TRBV25-1 and TRBJ2-1; D possibly corresponds to TRBD2 (6 bases). The CDR3 extends over 14 amino acids. The V and J ends lost 3 bases and 7 bases respectively, with 13 bases between them. CDR1 is MGHDK, CDR2 SYGVNS, per germline. The CDR3 DNA reads TGTGCCAGCAGTGACCGGAAAGGAGGGAATGAGCAGTTCTTC. Amino acids: CASSDRKGGNEQFF.

The chain recombines TRBV28 with TRBJ1-2; weak D call: TRBD1 (5 bases). The V gene's germline CDR1 is MDHEN and CDR2 SYDVKM. This CDR3 contains 14 residues. V was cut by 2 bases and J by 7 bases, with 14 bases left in between. The CDR3: CASSLRQGLGGYTF. In DNA form, the CDR3 reads TGTGCCAGCAGTTTAAGGCAGGGTTTGGGTGGCTACACCTTC.

The V call is TRBV28, the J call TRBJ1-1; D might be TRBD1 (6 bases). Trimming stripped 5 bases from V and 9 bases from J, with 19 bases between. CDR1 MDHEN and CDR2 SYDVKM come from the germline V gene. This CDR3 spans 14 amino acids. CDR3 nucleotide sequence: TGTGCCAGCAGTGCACCAGGGGCCTTTAACCAAGCTTTCTTT. This encodes CASSAPGAFNQAFF.

V usage is TRBV6-6 and J usage is TRBJ2-5, with 8 bases lining up with TRBD1. The trim removed 5 bases at V and 5 bases at J, leaving 7 bases unmatched. The CDR3 length is 14 residues. Per germline, CDR1 MNHNY and CDR2 SVGAGI (reference sequence). The CDR3 coding sequence is TGTGCCAGCAGTGACCGACAGGGGACGGAGACCCAGTACTTC. Its translation is CASSDRQGTETQYF.

The chain carries TRBV30 and TRBJ1-5; 8 bases match TRBD1. CDR1 is GTSNPN, CDR2 SVGIG, per germline (reference sequence). V was clipped by 4 bases and J by 1 base; unmatched bases: 3. The CDR3 runs 14 residues. The CDR3 nucleotides read TGTGCCTGGAATACAGGGGGGAGCAATCAGCCCCAGCATTTT. Residues: CAWNTGGSNQPQHF.

CDR3 in DNA: TGTGCCTGGAGTTTTCCTAGCGGGAGTTACCAAGAGACCCAGTACTTC. Translating it yields CAWSFPSGSYQETQYF. The rearrangement links TRBV30 to TRBJ2-5, with 10 bases fitting TRBD2. CDR1 GTSNPN and CDR2 SVGIG come from the germline V gene (reference sequence). CDR3 size: 16 residues. V was clipped by 2 bases and J by 0 bases; unmatched bases: 6.

The chain employs TRBV27 and TRBJ2-5; 11 nucleotides line up with TRBD2. Per germline, CDR1 MNHEY and CDR2 SMNVEV (reference sequence). This CDR3 has 15 amino acids. After removal of 2 bases from V and 3 bases from J, the junction contained 2 bases not matched to a gene. DNA of the CDR3: TGTGCCAGCAGTTTAGAGGGACTAGCGGAAGAGACCCAGTACTTC. Residues: CASSLEGLAEETQYF.

The chain has TRBV19 and TRBJ1-5; 7 positions agree with TRBD1. V lost 7 bases and J lost 1; bases outside the gene matches: 19. CDR1 is LNHDA, CDR2 SQIVND, per germline (reference sequence). The CDR3 runs to 19 residues. DNA for the CDR3: TGTGCCAGTAACTCAGGGAGTAGGAGGGGGCTAAGGAGCAATCAGCCCCAGCATTTT. Residues: CASNSGSRRGLRSNQPQHF.

The rearrangement uses TRBV28 and TRBJ2-7, with 7 bases aligning to TRBD1. CDR1 is MDHEN and CDR2 is SYDVKM in the germline V gene. With V trimmed by 6 bases and J by 5 bases, 4 bases remained unmatched. The CDR3 loop spans 12 amino acids. This CDR3 is CASRFDRDEQYF. DNA for the CDR3: TGTGCCAGCAGGTTTGACAGGGACGAGCAGTACTTC.

The chain links TRBV5-1 to TRBJ2-1; 10 bases match TRBD2. From germline, CDR1 is SGHRS and CDR2 YFSETQ. The V gene end was trimmed by 2 bases and the J gene end by 4 bases; junction bases not matched to a gene: 27. The CDR3 covers 23 residues. The CDR3 bases are TGCGCCAGCAGCTTCCCCCTGTCGGTCCACGGTGTAAGCGGGAGGGCCGTTTACAATGAGCAGTTCTTC. It specifies CASSFPLSVHGVSGRAVYNEQFF. The full variable domain, in which reference TRBV5-1 and TRBJ2-1 provide the parts outside the CDR3, is KAGVTQTPRYLIKTRGQQVTLSCSPISGHRSVSWYQQTPGQGLQFLFEYFSETQRNKGNFPGRFSGRQFSNSRSEMNVSTLELGDSALYLCASSFPLSVHGVSGRAVYNEQFFGPGTRLTVL.

The V gene is TRBV25-1, the J gene TRBJ2-1; 9 nucleotides line up with TRBD2. V lost 4 bases and J lost 10; bases outside the gene matches: 2. The CDR3 consists of 12 residues. Looked up from germline, CDR1 is MGHDK and CDR2 is SYGVNS. CDR3 region: CASSGLAGEQFF. The CDR3 bases are TGTGCCAGCAGTGGGCTAGCGGGGGAGCAGTTCTTC.

This clone was seen a few times. The V and J genes are TRBV11-3 and TRBJ2-1; 7 bases are a match to TRBD2. The CDR3 contains 12 residues. CDR1 SGHNT and CDR2 YENEEA come from the germline V gene. Trimming at V came to 5 bases and at J to 6 bases, leaving 1 base not matched to a gene. The CDR3 loop is CASSRTSNEQFF. The CDR3 DNA is TGTGCCAGCAGCCGGACTAGCAATGAGCAGTTCTTC. Filled out from reference TRBV11-3 and TRBJ2-1, the complete variable domain reads EAGVVQSPRYKIIEKKQPVAFWCNPISGHNTLYWYLQNLGQGPELLIRYENEEAVDDSQLPKDRFSAERLKGVDSTLKIQPAELGDSAVYLCASSRTSNEQFFGPGTRLTVL.

This chain joins TRBV14 and TRBJ2-7, with 8 bases aligning to TRBD1. The junction had 7 bases not matched to a gene; V was cut back by 4 bases and J by 2 bases. Per germline, CDR1 SGHDN and CDR2 FVKESK. The CDR3 has 15 residues. This chain's CDR3 is CASSPSGQGPYEQYF. As DNA, the CDR3 is TGTGCCAGCAGCCCGTCAGGACAGGGACCCTACGAGCAGTACTTC.

This clone was observed a handful of times. The rearrangement uses TRBV27 and TRBJ2-7, with 13 bases identical to TRBD2. After removal of 5 bases from V and 7 bases from J, the junction contained 8 bases not matched to a gene. The germline V gene has CDR1 MNHEY and CDR2 SMNVEV (reference sequence). The CDR3 runs to 15 residues. In DNA form, the CDR3 reads TGTGCCAGCAGTACTCCGGGACTAGCGGGAATGGAGCAGTACTTC. Protein product: CASSTPGLAGMEQYF.

The V and J genes are TRBV7-3 and TRBJ2-5, with 7 bases identical to TRBD1. The better agreement between TRBJ2-7 and the DNA end casts doubt on the J call. The CDR3 is 13 residues long. Germline V lookup: CDR1 SGHTA, CDR2 FQGTGA. The CDR3 region has the DNA TGTGCCAGCAGCTCTAAGGGGGCGGGCGAGCAGTACTTC. It specifies CASSSKGAGEQYF.

This sequence joins TRBV27 and TRBJ2-4, with 10 bases identical to TRBD2. Germline V gene data show CDR1 as MNHEY and CDR2 as SMNVEV (reference sequence). J lost 7 bases, V lost 5 bases, and 14 bases had no gene match. The CDR3 has 17 residues. CDR3 region: CASSVRKPAGLANIQYF. DNA for the CDR3: TGTGCCAGCAGTGTACGCAAACCTGCGGGACTAGCGAACATTCAGTACTTC.

The chain uses TRBV4-1 and TRBJ2-1, with TRBD2 identical over 7 bases. Looked up from germline, CDR1 is MGHRA and CDR2 is YSYEKL. Trimming took 0 bases from V and 0 from J; bases not matched to a gene: 5. This CDR3 is built from 17 residues. CDR3 sequence (DNA): TGCGCCAGCAGCCAAGAGCCCCTAGCGGCCTCCTACAATGAGCAGTTCTTC. Translated: CASSQEPLAASYNEQFF.

In DNA, the CDR3 is TGTGCCAGCAGCGTAGTGGGACAGGGAGATGAAAAACTGTTTTTT. Translated, it gives CASSVVGQGDEKLFF. This chain connects TRBV9 to TRBJ1-4, with TRBD1 matching 9 bases. The V segment lost 0 bases and the J segment 6 bases; nucleotides outside the gene matches: 3. Per germline, CDR1 SGDLS and CDR2 YYNGEE. The CDR3 is 15 residues long.

The chain combines TRBV6-5 with TRBJ2-7; TRBD2 matches at 7 bases. Trimming at V came to 8 bases and at J to 7 bases, leaving 11 bases not matched to a gene. The germline CDR1 and CDR2 sequences are MNHEY and SVGAGI. The CDR3 is 13 residues long. CDR3 in DNA: TGTGCCAGCTGTGGCGGGAGCGTCCGGGAGCAGTACTTC. Its protein product is CASCGGSVREQYF.

This clone was detected only once. The junction and the germline gene differ at one end; a read error may be behind it. The chain recombines TRBV7-9 with TRBJ2-7; 9 bases line up with TRBD2. The V gene's germline CDR1 is SEHNR and CDR2 FQNEAQ (reference sequence). The CDR3 has 15 residues. CDR3 sequence: CSSSSTSGAHYEQYF. As DNA, the CDR3 is TGTTCCAGCAGCTCGACTAGCGGAGCTCACTACGAGCAGTACTTC.

This clone occurred a few times. The chain links TRBV5-1 to TRBJ2-6; 7 bases map to TRBD1. The V and J ends lost 4 bases and 4 bases, in that order; junction bases with no gene match: 14. The CDR3 contains 18 residues. Germline CDR1 and CDR2: SGHRS and YFSETQ. The CDR3 DNA is TGCGCCAGCAGCCAAGGACAGGTCCTAGGAGCGGGGGCCAACGTCCTGACTTTC. Protein sequence: CASSQGQVLGAGANVLTF. The full variable domain, with the rest looked up from reference TRBV5-1 and TRBJ2-6, is KAGVTQTPRYLIKTRGQQVTLSCSPISGHRSVSWYQQTPGQGLQFLFEYFSETQRNKGNFPGRFSGRQFSNSRSEMNVSTLELGDSALYLCASSQGQVLGAGANVLTFGAGSRLTVL.

V gene TRBV28 combines with J gene TRBJ2-3; D perhaps matches TRBD2 (7 bases). The germline gives CDR1 MDHEN, CDR2 SYDVKM. The CDR3 has 16 amino acids. Deletions cut 8 bases from V and 5 bases from J, with 23 bases between. The CDR3 loop is CASFSRGEGRIDTQYF. CDR3 nucleotide sequence: TGTGCCAGCTTCTCAAGGGGGGAGGGCCGCATAGATACGCAGTATTTT.

This clone was detected a few times. The chain joins TRBV6-1 to TRBJ2-1; D may be TRBD2 (5 bases). With 6 bases removed from V and 7 bases from J, the gap between germline ends came to 16 bases. Per the germline V gene, CDR1 is MNHNS and CDR2 is SASEGT. This CDR3 is 14 amino acids long. CDR3 region: CASRPSTTGNEQFF. CDR3 coding DNA: TGTGCCAGCAGGCCCTCGACGACGGGGAATGAGCAGTTCTTC.